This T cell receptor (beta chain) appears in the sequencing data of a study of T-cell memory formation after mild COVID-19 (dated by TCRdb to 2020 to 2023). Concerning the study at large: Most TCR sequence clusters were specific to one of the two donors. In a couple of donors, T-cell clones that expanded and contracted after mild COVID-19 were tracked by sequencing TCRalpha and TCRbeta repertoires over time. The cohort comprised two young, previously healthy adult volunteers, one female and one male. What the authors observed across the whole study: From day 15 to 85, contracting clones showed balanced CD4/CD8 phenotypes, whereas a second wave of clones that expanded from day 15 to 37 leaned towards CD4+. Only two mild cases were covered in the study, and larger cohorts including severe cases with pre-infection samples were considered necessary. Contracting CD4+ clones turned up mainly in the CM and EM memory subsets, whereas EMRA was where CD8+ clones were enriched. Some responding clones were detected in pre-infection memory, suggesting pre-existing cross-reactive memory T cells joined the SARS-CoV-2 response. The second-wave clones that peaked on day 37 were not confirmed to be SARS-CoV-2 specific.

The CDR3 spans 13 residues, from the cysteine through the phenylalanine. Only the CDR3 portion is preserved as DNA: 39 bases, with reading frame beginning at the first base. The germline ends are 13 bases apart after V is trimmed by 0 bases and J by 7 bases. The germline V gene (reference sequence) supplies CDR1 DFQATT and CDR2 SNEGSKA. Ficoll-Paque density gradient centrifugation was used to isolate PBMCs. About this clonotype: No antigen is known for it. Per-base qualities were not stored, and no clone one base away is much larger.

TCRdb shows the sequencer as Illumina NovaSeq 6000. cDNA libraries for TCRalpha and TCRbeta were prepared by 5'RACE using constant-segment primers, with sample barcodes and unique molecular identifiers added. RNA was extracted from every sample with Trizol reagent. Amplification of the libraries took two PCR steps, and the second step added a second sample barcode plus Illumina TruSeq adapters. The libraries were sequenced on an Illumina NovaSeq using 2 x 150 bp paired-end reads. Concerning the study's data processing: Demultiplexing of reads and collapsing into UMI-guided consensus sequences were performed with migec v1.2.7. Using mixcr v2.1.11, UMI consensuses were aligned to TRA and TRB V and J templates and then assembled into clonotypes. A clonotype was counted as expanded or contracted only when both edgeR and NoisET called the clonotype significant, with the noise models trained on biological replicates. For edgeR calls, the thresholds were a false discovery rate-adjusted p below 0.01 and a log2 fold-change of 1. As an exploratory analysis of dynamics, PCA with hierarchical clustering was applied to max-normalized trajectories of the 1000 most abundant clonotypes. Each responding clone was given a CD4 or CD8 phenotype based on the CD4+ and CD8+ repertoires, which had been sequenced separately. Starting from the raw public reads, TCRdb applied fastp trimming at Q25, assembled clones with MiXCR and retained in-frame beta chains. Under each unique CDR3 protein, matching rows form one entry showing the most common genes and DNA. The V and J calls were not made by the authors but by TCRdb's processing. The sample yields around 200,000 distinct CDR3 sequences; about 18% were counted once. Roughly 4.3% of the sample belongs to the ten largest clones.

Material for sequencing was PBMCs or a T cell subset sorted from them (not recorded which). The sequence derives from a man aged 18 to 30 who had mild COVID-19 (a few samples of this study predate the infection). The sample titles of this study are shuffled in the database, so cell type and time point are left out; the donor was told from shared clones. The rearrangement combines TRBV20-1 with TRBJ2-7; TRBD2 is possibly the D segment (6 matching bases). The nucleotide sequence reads TGCAGTGCTAGAGACACTAGGGCGGGGGAGCAGTACTTC. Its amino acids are CSARDTRAGEQYF.